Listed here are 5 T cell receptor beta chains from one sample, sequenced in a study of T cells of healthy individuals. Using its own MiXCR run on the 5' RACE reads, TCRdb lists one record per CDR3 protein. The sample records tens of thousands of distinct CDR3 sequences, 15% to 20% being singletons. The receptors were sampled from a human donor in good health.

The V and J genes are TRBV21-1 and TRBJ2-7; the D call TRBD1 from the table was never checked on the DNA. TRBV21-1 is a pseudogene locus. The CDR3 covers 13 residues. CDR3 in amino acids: CASSHRDRREQYF. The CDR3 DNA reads TGTGCCAGCAGCCACCGGGACAGAAGGGAGCAGTACTTC.

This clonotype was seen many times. DNA for the CDR3: TGCAGTGCTGATCCTAGTGTCCCCGGGGAGCTGTTTTTT. Translating it yields CSADPSVPGELFF. The chain combines TRBV20-1 with TRBJ2-2; no firm D call. Germline CDR1 DFQATT, CDR2 SNEGSKA (reference sequence). Trimming shortened V by 5 bases and J by 6 bases, and 13 bases separated the two germline ends. The CDR3 sequence is 13 residues long.

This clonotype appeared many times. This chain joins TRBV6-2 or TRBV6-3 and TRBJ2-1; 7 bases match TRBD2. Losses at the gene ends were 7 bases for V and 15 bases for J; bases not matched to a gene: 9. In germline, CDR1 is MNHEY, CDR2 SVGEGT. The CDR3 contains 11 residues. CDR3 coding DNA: TGTGCCAGCACCCAGGGAGGGTTTCGGTTCTTC. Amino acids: CASTQGGFRFF.

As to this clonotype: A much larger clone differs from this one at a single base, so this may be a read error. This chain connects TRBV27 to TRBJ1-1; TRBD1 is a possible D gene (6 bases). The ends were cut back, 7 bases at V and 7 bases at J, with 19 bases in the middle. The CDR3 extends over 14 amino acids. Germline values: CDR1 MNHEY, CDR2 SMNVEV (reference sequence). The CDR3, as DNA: TGTGCCAGCACCCAGACGTGGGGGGCCGTTGAAGCTTTCTTT. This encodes CASTQTWGAVEAFF.

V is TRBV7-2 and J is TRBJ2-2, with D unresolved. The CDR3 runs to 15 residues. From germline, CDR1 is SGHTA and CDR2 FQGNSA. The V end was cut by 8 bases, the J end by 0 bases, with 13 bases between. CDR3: CASPKNSANTGELFF. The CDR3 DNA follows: TGTGCCAGCCCCAAGAACAGCGCGAACACCGGGGAGCTGTTTTTT.